This TCR beta chain came from a study of blood T cell repertoires in COVID-19. Study-wide context: Samples came from the United States, Italy and Spain, spanning acute and convalescent COVID-19.

The CDR3 is 15 amino acids. Germline-derived CDR1 and CDR2 are LNHNV and YYDKDF (reference sequence). J lost 0 bases, V lost 5 bases, and 7 bases had no gene match. Only in-frame clones appear in the TCRdb table, and some are missing; sequencing was by immunoSEQ multiplex PCR. The data show some 120,000 clones, nearly 90% seen once. Sample: peripheral blood. The receptor was derived from an elderly woman with acute or convalescent COVID-19. The chain joins TRBV15 to TRBJ2-7; 7 nucleotides align to TRBD2. This CDR3 reads CATSSGGRSSYEQYF. The CDR3 coding sequence is TGTGCCACCAGCTCGGGAGGTCGGAGCTCCTACGAGCAGTACTTC.